This T cell receptor (beta chain) originates from a study of cytomegalovirus exposure and HLA in healthy donors (dated by TCRdb to between 2016 and 2019). Turning to the overall study: An earlier analysis of 587 of the donors reported roughly 270 Gb of sequence data and more than 90 million unique TCR beta sequences from 190 million or so T cells. Donor age, sex, ethnicity and CMV serostatus were compiled alongside the repertoire data. All discovery cohort repertoires had been generated using a single sequencing platform. An earlier analysis of more than 450 of the donors used high-throughput TCR beta sequencing to judge whether each TCR beta V gene segment behaved as functional or pseudogenic. Typing coverage differed by locus: A, B, C, DRB1 and DQB1 were typed in roughly 629-640 donors, DQA1 in about 500, DPA1 in around 580, and DPB1 in about 450. In the later analysis, no new phenotypic data were used to find candidate immune exposures; instead, reliance was placed on TCR beta sequences and their occurrence across donors. The study used immunosequencing to profile the T cell repertoires of some 600 subjects and linked those repertoires to cytomegalovirus serostatus. A later genetic analysis used genome-wide SNP genotypes for about 65% of the 666 donors, treating that subset as a discovery cohort. HLA typing included class I and class II loci at four-digit resolution. A few DR-DQ haplotypes were treated as single units for association and clustering because of strong linkage in the cohort. The study was designed to test whether signatures of past pathogen exposure could be identified by cataloging public T cell receptors. Along with the roughly 700-subject first cohort, a separate validation cohort of over a hundred different subjects was used. On average, about 200,000 unique TCR beta nucleotide sequences were sequenced per donor among some 430 genotyped donors of the cohort, with 15% to 20% of those sequences being non-productive. To predict cytomegalovirus infection status, the study brought together high-throughput TCR immunosequencing, statistical association of individual TCRs with disease status, and machine learning. About 320 gigabases of sequencing data and approximately 80 million unique TCR sequences were included in an early release covering under 650 HLA-typed donors. A later analysis re-analyzed previously published TCR beta repertoires from 666 donors and added high-resolution HLA genotyping to study TCR occurrence patterns. Of the 300 to 450 genotyped donors, 75% to 85% were placed in the genetic ancestry cluster associated with self-reported Caucasian donors. Findings and caveats that apply to the study as a whole: The classifier was reported to diagnose cytomegalovirus status with high specificity and sensitivity in both the original cohort and the validation cohort. Presence/absence analyses assumed roughly uniform sequencing depth across donors, an assumption that may not hold. A cluster of highly shared sequence variants was judged likely to represent a technical artifact of the sequencing pipeline. A further reported finding was that TCR beta sequences accurately predicted the HLA-A and HLA-B alleles for most subjects in the first cohort. In vitro tests confirmed that three of the cytomegalovirus-associated TCR beta chains recognize cytomegalovirus antigens. At a false discovery rate of 0.05, a later analysis linked around 15,000 TCR beta sequences to specific HLA alleles. The study gave a list of 150 to 200 TCR beta chains associated with cytomegalovirus. Because HLA typing was missing for some donors at each locus, association tests included only the typed subset. Linkage disequilibrium might explain the correlated functional status among segregating V segments, but an unknown experimental factor could not be excluded. A later analysis found that most CMV-associated TCR beta chains appeared HLA-restricted, with HLA associations seemingly driven largely by CMV exposure. The earlier analysis of about 600 of the donors excluded 15 to 20 rarely observed V segments, including chromosome 9 orphons, because counts were too low. In a later analysis, the rate of TCR association differed among HLA loci, with DRB1 alleles having the most associated TCRs and HLA-C alleles having the fewest. In a later analysis, HLA-associated TCR beta chains showed more clonal expansion and lower generation probabilities than non-associated chains that were equally common. An association between a missense DCLRE1C variant and V-gene and J-gene trimming of TCR beta chains was found in a later genetic analysis and replicated in an independent cohort. When HLA alleles, especially DR and DQ, strongly co-occurred, attributing TCR associations to individual alleles was difficult. In an earlier analysis of 500 to 650 of the donors, most TCR beta V segments appeared in productive rearrangements about 87% or about 30% of the time, broadly matching IMGT annotations. Most TCR sequences were seen in very few donors, while some public TCRs were found in many individuals. Some IMGT-functional V segments, including TRBV6-2 and TRBV6-3, could not be distinguished by the 87-base-pair reads and were therefore excluded. CMV serostatus was the only immune exposure information available for the cohort. Only TCR beta chains were sequenced in this cohort, and the absence of alpha or paired-chain data limited detectable features. Several of the top co-occurrence clusters appeared to be linked to parvovirus B19, influenza, CMV and Epstein-Barr virus, according to a later analysis. According to a later genetic analysis, donors in an Asian-associated ancestry cluster had fewer N-insertions in productive TCRs than the approximately 650-donor mean. It was suggested by the authors that the approach could potentially be generalized to other disease states and immunological phenotypes.

On this clone itself: Its target antigen remains unknown.

Libraries were made using the immunoSEQ multiplex PCR assay. A mixture of 60 forward primers for TCR Vbeta segments and 13 reverse primers for TCR Jbeta segments was used in the multiplex PCR. A multiplex PCR assay on genomic DNA amplified the CDR3 region of rearranged TCR beta genes. Amplified TCR beta libraries were sequenced as 87-base-pair reads on the Illumina HiSeq System. Per the authors' processing: Across the 670 or so repertoires, a later analysis counted approximately 75 million unique TCR beta chains, 9 million to 14 million of which were shared by at least two donors. A nearest-neighbor algorithm error-corrected the raw reads and collapsed the reads into unique sequences, merging closely related sequences to remove PCR and sequencing errors. V, D and J gene segments were assigned by aligning CDR3 sequences to IMGT reference sequences. For a sequence to be retained, at least a six-nucleotide match to both a V gene segment and a J gene segment was required. A rearrangement was called productive if the CDR3 had no stop codons and remained in frame with V and J, and every other rearrangement was called non-productive. CDR3 was defined according to IMGT convention as the region running from the second conserved V-encoded cysteine to the conserved J-encoded phenylalanine. The earlier analysis of about 560 of the donors excluded any sequence lacking an unambiguous match to a single V gene segment. In an earlier analysis of several hundred of the donors, V segments were called functional above 56.7% productive rearrangements and were called segregating when the between-donor standard deviation exceeded 5%. A statistical classification framework was developed to diagnose cytomegalovirus status using the catalog of TCR beta chain sequences. V and J gene assignment, in a later analysis, came from comparing TCR nucleotide sequences with IMGT/GENE-DB human TR gene sequences. A later analysis assigned CDR3 sequences and most-parsimonious VDJ recombination scenarios with the TCRdist pipeline. A later analysis defined each TCR beta chain by its CDR3 amino acid sequence plus V-gene family, and excluded reads lacking a unique V-gene family. A later analysis removed 500 to 650 highly shared, low-generation-probability nucleotide sequences to deal with suspected cross-contamination and a sequencing artifact. For each public chain, a later analysis derived a clonal expansion index from normalized ranks of inferred template counts within each repertoire. In a later analysis, generation probabilities were computed with a VDJ recombination model fitted to out-of-frame rearrangements, and the resulting probabilities were checked against IGoR. In a later analysis, TCR-TCR, TCR-HLA and TCR-CMV co-occurrence was scored with hypergeometric tests, and a repertoire-size bias correction was applied to TCR pairs. A later analysis estimated false discovery rates by permuting HLA or CMV assignments 20 times. In a later analysis, co-occurring TCRs were grouped using DBSCAN, and TCRdist sequence similarity was added for clustering within HLA-allele-positive subsets. Repertoires with fewer than 30,000 or more than 120,000 public chains were left out of co-occurrence clustering, as were a handful of repertoires with anomalous nucleotide sharing. The table was pulled from immuneACCESS by TCRdb, which kept in-frame rearrangements only. Such tables lose some clones; where checked, under half of the loss comes from unresolved V genes, and the rest has no known cause. V, J and clone size were drawn from that table, and D and trimming were deduced from the DNA. The sample's records list 53,000 or so clones. Of the sample, about an eighth is held by the ten largest clones.

V loses 4 bases, J loses 2 bases, and the germline ends lie 7 bases apart. There are 12 amino acids in the CDR3, from cysteine to phenylalanine inclusive. This entry keeps only the CDR3 DNA: 36 bases, framed from base 1. CDR1 and CDR2, looked up from the germline V gene, are SQVTM and ANQGSEA. The cohort comprised hundreds of healthy bone marrow donors. Cohort members were all nominally healthy when sampled, although unrecorded immune exposures were likely present. The donor tested CMV seropositive and was one of the 289 seropositive cohort members. Every donor gave a peripheral blood sample, and the peripheral blood mononuclear cells from that sample were used for TCR beta sequencing. Genomic DNA was extracted from the blood cell samples with the Qiagen DNeasy Blood Extraction Kit.

The TCR was taken from a young man in good health and CMV-seropositive. The receptor chain draws on TRBV29-1 and TRBJ2-3, with the D gene not clear enough to name. Sequenced: PBMCs. Read as DNA, the sequence is TGCAGCGTTGTGGAGATCACAGATACGCAGTATTTT. It translates as CSVVEITDTQYF.